Listed below are T cell receptor beta chains from one sample, sequenced in a study of blood T cell repertoires in COVID-19. Only in-frame clones appear in the TCRdb table, and some are missing; sequencing was by immunoSEQ multiplex PCR. The data hold about 100,000 clones, with under 85% observed a single time. Sequencing was carried out using peripheral blood. Receptors originate from a woman aged 70-85 years with acute or convalescent COVID-19. The conserved cysteine and the conserved F or W are not part of the CDR3 here.

cdr3_aa: ASSPLSGNGEKLF; j_call: TRBJ1-4; v_call: TRBV7-8
cdr3_aa: ASSLEEGETQY; j_call: TRBJ2-5; v_call: TRBV7-7
cdr3_aa: ASNRRPNYGYT; j_call: TRBJ1-2; v_call: TRBV19
cdr3_aa: ASSLRQGEGYT; j_call: TRBJ1-2; v_call: TRBV4-3
cdr3_aa: ASSPRANTGELF; j_call: TRBJ2-2; v_call: TRBV18
cdr3_aa: ASSLIPGGNTEAF; j_call: TRBJ1-1; v_call: TRBV5-1
cdr3_aa: ASSQATSGAGGYT; j_call: TRBJ1-2; v_call: TRBV28
cdr3_aa: ASRPDSYNSPLH; j_call: TRBJ1-6; v_call: TRBV19
cdr3_aa: ASSPSRQGWGQPQH; j_call: TRBJ1-5; v_call: TRBV28
cdr3_aa: ASSLTTGPGNTIY; j_call: TRBJ1-3; v_call: TRBV7-3
cdr3_aa: ASSQVTLQGDGGYT; j_call: TRBJ1-2; v_call: TRBV4-2
cdr3_aa: ASSHLGVSFGQY; j_call: TRBJ2-7; v_call: TRBV3-1/TRBV3-2
cdr3_aa: ASSSWGQVHGYT; j_call: TRBJ1-2; v_call: TRBV7-9
cdr3_aa: ASSPRDFSGNTIY; j_call: TRBJ1-3; v_call: TRBV9
cdr3_aa: ASSDRATNEKLF; j_call: TRBJ1-4; v_call: TRBV19
cdr3_aa: ASSLRGEQY; j_call: TRBJ2-7; v_call: TRBV28
cdr3_aa: ASSQEELAGGSGELF; j_call: TRBJ2-2; v_call: TRBV4-1
cdr3_aa: ASSLDQVRRNTIY; j_call: TRBJ1-3; v_call: TRBV11-2
cdr3_aa: ASSQDGGLPYNEQF; j_call: TRBJ2-1; v_call: TRBV3-1/TRBV3-2
cdr3_aa: ASTIPSQAQPQH; j_call: TRBJ1-5; v_call: TRBV6-5
cdr3_aa: ASRPWDSSRTFSGANVLT; j_call: TRBJ2-6; v_call: TRBV19
cdr3_aa: ASSQEESLSNQPQH; j_call: TRBJ1-5; v_call: TRBV14
cdr3_aa: ASSPRDRWNTEAF; j_call: TRBJ1-1; v_call: TRBV18
cdr3_aa: ASSDRDRGSRPQH; j_call: TRBJ1-5; v_call: TRBV5-8
cdr3_aa: ASSSPGIKSQH; j_call: TRBJ1-5; v_call: TRBV12-3/TRBV12-4
cdr3_aa: ASSGDRVVETQY; j_call: TRBJ2-5; v_call: TRBV9
cdr3_aa: ASSLGGSFLSLKGNTIY; j_call: TRBJ1-3; v_call: TRBV28
cdr3_aa: ASSNREGQPQH; j_call: TRBJ1-5; v_call: TRBV2
cdr3_aa: ASSRGASGIRGEQF; j_call: TRBJ2-1; v_call: TRBV7-3
cdr3_aa: ASSQVLAGGPGEQF; j_call: TRBJ2-1; v_call: TRBV14
cdr3_aa: ASSYSTTRDTQY; j_call: TRBJ2-3; v_call: TRBV6-6
cdr3_aa: AWRYWRGAGRSSYEQY; j_call: TRBJ2-7; v_call: TRBV30
cdr3_aa: ASSSIAGGRSGELF; j_call: TRBJ2-2; v_call: TRBV7-6
cdr3_aa: ASSQLYGGNTEAF; j_call: TRBJ1-1; v_call: TRBV4-2
cdr3_aa: ASSSRGPTGELF; j_call: TRBJ2-2; v_call: TRBV6-5
cdr3_aa: ASSSERNGYGYT; j_call: TRBJ1-2; v_call: TRBV5-5
cdr3_aa: ASSPQGILAPYGYT; j_call: TRBJ1-2; v_call: TRBV5-4
cdr3_aa: SVEKQGSGANVLT; j_call: TRBJ2-6; v_call: TRBV29-1
cdr3_aa: ASRLTGQGVEAF; j_call: TRBJ1-1; v_call: TRBV7-9
cdr3_aa: ASSQAAGSRSTEAF; j_call: TRBJ1-1; v_call: TRBV4-1
cdr3_aa: ASSLGGGANYNEQF; j_call: TRBJ2-1; v_call: TRBV7-9
cdr3_aa: ASSQGHPGGTGNTIY; j_call: TRBJ1-3; v_call: TRBV7-2
cdr3_aa: ASRRGWTEAF; j_call: TRBJ1-1; v_call: TRBV6-5
cdr3_aa: ASSSTFGGVRGELF; j_call: TRBJ2-2; v_call: TRBV7-3
cdr3_aa: ASSGTSGKTQY; j_call: TRBJ2-5; v_call: TRBV5-1
cdr3_aa: ATVYRGNTEAF; j_call: TRBJ1-1; v_call: TRBV10-3
cdr3_aa: ASSPDRLIAKNIQY; j_call: TRBJ2-4; v_call: TRBV11-2